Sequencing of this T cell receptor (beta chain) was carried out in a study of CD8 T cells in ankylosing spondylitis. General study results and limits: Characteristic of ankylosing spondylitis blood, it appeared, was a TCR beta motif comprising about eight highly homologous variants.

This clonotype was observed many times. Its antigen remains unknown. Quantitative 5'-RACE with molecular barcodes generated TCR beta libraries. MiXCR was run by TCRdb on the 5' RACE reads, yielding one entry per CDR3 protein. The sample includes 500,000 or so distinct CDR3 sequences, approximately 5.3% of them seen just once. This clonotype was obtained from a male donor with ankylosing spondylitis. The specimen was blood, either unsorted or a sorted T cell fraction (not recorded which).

This CDR3 is CASSYLDNEQFF. CDR3 sequence (DNA): TGTGCCAGCAGTTACTTGGACAATGAGCAGTTCTTC. The chain couples TRBV6-6 to TRBJ2-1; D uncertain. This CDR3 has 12 residues. V lost 1 base and J 5 bases, leaving 3 bases between the germline ends. Germline assignment: CDR1 MNHNY and CDR2 SVGAGI (reference sequence).